Shown below are 21 T cell receptor beta chains from a single sample sequenced in a study of blood T cell repertoires in COVID-19. Clones were sequenced by immunoSEQ multiplex PCR, and TCRdb holds only the in-frame ones, with some missing. The sample lists just over 650,000 clones, approximately 90% occurring once. The sequenced sample consisted of peripheral blood. The receptors here all came from a woman younger than 35 with acute or convalescent COVID-19.

The CDR3 nucleotides read TGTGCCAGCACTCACAGGGGGTCCCTGAACACTGAAGCTTTCTTT. Its protein is CASTHRGSLNTEAFF. The chain carries TRBV2 and TRBJ1-1; 8 bases line up with TRBD1. Germline-derived CDR1 and CDR2 are SNHLY and FYNNEI. The V segment lost 7 bases and the J segment 0 bases; nucleotides outside the gene matches: 7. The CDR3 contains 15 residues.

This chain joins TRBV6-5 and TRBJ1-6, with 8 positions matching TRBD1. Germline-derived CDR1 and CDR2 are MNHEY and SVGAGI. Trimming at V came to 7 bases and at J to 7 bases, leaving 3 bases not matched to a gene. The CDR3 loop spans 13 amino acids. CDR3: CASTTGDNSPLHF. The CDR3 DNA follows: TGTGCCAGCACGACAGGGGACAATTCACCCCTCCACTTT.

The chain carries TRBV11-2 and TRBJ2-7; a weak D match, TRBD1 (6 bases). The ends were cut back, 4 bases at V and 1 base at J, with 8 bases in the middle. This CDR3 contains 13 residues. Per the germline V gene, CDR1 is SGHAT and CDR2 is FQNNGV. CDR3: CASSWTDSYEQYF. CDR3 DNA: TGTGCCAGCAGCTGGACAGATTCCTACGAGCAGTACTTC.

This chain links TRBV5-1 with TRBJ2-5; D unresolved. Germline CDR1 is SGHRS and CDR2 is YFSETQ. CDR3 length: 15 amino acids. V lost 3 bases and J lost 6, with 18 bases in between. As DNA, the CDR3 is TGCGCCAGCAGCTCCGGCGCGGTTCCCCTTAAGACCCAGTACTTC. Its protein product is CASSSGAVPLKTQYF.

For this clone: Other DNA sequences within the sample encode an identical CDR3. V gene TRBV7-9 combines with J gene TRBJ1-2; TRBD1 agrees at 9 bases. This CDR3 comprises 15 residues. J lost 1 base, V lost 2 bases, and 2 bases had no gene match. Germline lookup yields CDR1 SEHNR and CDR2 FQNEAQ (reference sequence). The CDR3 sequence is CASSLRTGVNYGYTF. The CDR3 region has the DNA TGTGCCAGCAGCTTACGGACAGGGGTTAACTATGGCTACACCTTC.

The chain links TRBV30 to TRBJ1-1; D remains unclear. The CDR3 sequence is 13 residues long. The V gene lost 5 bases and the J gene lost 0 bases, with 10 bases spanning the gap. Germline lookup yields CDR1 GTSNPN and CDR2 SVGIG (reference sequence). The CDR3 DNA follows: TGTGCCTGGGTTACAGAACTGAACACTGAAGCTTTCTTT. Translating it yields CAWVTELNTEAFF.

DNA for the CDR3: TGCGCCACCGGAGAAATAGCGGGGGAGACCTACAATGAGCAGTTCTTC. As protein: CATGEIAGETYNEQFF. J is TRBJ2-1 and V is TRBV10-2, with TRBD2 matching 9 bases. Losses at the gene ends were 10 bases for V and 2 bases for J; bases not matched to a gene: 12. The length of the CDR3 is 16 residues. The germline V gene encodes CDR1 WSHSY and CDR2 SAAADI.

The gene calls are TRBV9 and TRBJ2-7; tentatively, D is TRBD2 (5 bases). This CDR3 is 14 amino acids long. Germline values: CDR1 SGDLS, CDR2 YYNGEE. Between the trimmed V and J ends, which lost 0 bases and 5 bases, there was a span of 12 bases. Here the CDR3 reads CASSVAEGGNEQYF. Here the CDR3 DNA reads TGTGCCAGCAGCGTAGCTGAGGGCGGTAACGAGCAGTACTTC.

As for this clone: This sample also contains other DNA sequences that code for the same CDR3. The chain is built from TRBV30 and TRBJ1-2; D is unclear. Trimming took off 0 bases at V and 2 bases at J, with 4 bases between the two ends. The germline V gene has CDR1 GTSNPN and CDR2 SVGIG (reference sequence). This CDR3 region has 12 residues. The CDR3 bases are TGTGCCTGGAGTGTATTAAACTATGGCTACACCTTC. It is translated as CAWSVLNYGYTF.

This chain uses TRBV5-5 with TRBJ1-3; no reliable D call. The CDR3 runs 14 residues. Germline V gives CDR1 SGHKS, CDR2 YYEKEE (reference sequence). The V end was cut by 2 bases, the J end by 2 bases, with 8 bases between. Here the CDR3 DNA reads TGTGCCAGCAGCTTCGGCGGTACTGGAAACACCATATATTTT. Translating it yields CASSFGGTGNTIYF. The whole variable domain, filled in from reference TRBV5-5 and TRBJ1-3, reads DAGVTQSPTHLIKTRGQQVTLRCSPISGHKSVSWYQQVLGQGPQFIFQYYEKEERGRGNFPDRFSARQFPNYSSELNVNALLLGDSALYLCASSFGGTGNTIYFGEGSWLTVV.

This clone was detected once. The genes are TRBV5-1 and TRBJ1-1; D is unresolved. There are 13 residues in the CDR3. V lost 4 bases and J 2 bases, leaving 9 bases between the germline ends. CDR1 and CDR2 from the germline V gene are SGHRS and YFSETQ. This CDR3 is CASSATPNTEAFF. The CDR3, as DNA: TGCGCCAGCAGCGCGACACCTAACACTGAAGCTTTCTTT.

The chain uses TRBV19 and TRBJ1-2, with D possibly being TRBD1 (6 bases). CDR1 and CDR2 from the germline V gene are LNHDA and SQIVND (reference sequence). With 8 bases removed from V and 2 bases from J, the gap between germline ends came to 9 bases. The CDR3 has 12 residues. The CDR3 coding sequence is TGTGCCAGTGCACAGGGAAACTATGGCTACACCTTC. As protein: CASAQGNYGYTF.

The rearrangement joins TRBV4-1 to TRBJ2-1, with no clear D. The CDR3 is 17 amino acids. With 0 bases removed from V and 0 bases from J, the gap between germline ends came to 12 bases. CDR1 and CDR2 (germline): MGHRA, YSYEKL. In nucleotides, the CDR3 is TGCGCCAGCAGCCAAGATCAGAGACTGCTCTCCTACAATGAGCAGTTCTTC. It is translated as CASSQDQRLLSYNEQFF.

Details on this clone: The same CDR3 is also encoded by other DNA sequences in this sample. The chain joins TRBV5-1 to TRBJ1-5; 9 nucleotides agree with TRBD1. The CDR3 loop spans 15 amino acids. The trim removed 0 bases at V and 4 bases at J, leaving 2 bases unmatched. CDR1 is SGHRS, CDR2 YFSETQ, per germline. The CDR3 loop is CASSLAGQGNQPQHF. DNA of the CDR3: TGCGCCAGCAGCTTGGCGGGACAGGGTAATCAGCCCCAGCATTTT.

The gene calls are TRBV9 and TRBJ1-1; D possibly corresponds to TRBD1 (5 bases). The CDR3 is 13 amino acids. Germline V gene data show CDR1 as SGDLS and CDR2 as YYNGEE. Trimming stripped 3 bases from V and 3 bases from J, with 9 bases between. The CDR3 spells CASSDPRDTEAFF. CDR3 DNA sequence: TGTGCCAGCAGCGATCCCAGGGACACTGAAGCTTTCTTT.

V is TRBV4-1 and J is TRBJ1-1, with D possibly matching TRBD1 (5 bases). From germline, CDR1 is MGHRA and CDR2 YSYEKL. There are 15 residues in the CDR3. Trimming stripped 0 bases from V and 0 bases from J, with 8 bases between. The CDR3 loop reads CASSQEEGMNTEAFF. CDR3 nucleotides: TGCGCCAGCAGCCAAGAGGAGGGGATGAACACTGAAGCTTTCTTT.

This sequence joins TRBV29-1 and TRBJ2-5, with 8 bases that match TRBD2. Germline CDR1 is SQVTM and CDR2 is ANQGSEA. V lost 3 bases and J lost 5; bases outside the gene matches: 5. CDR3 length equals 13 residues. The CDR3 spells CSVDRGGRETQYF. The CDR3 DNA is TGCAGCGTTGACCGGGGGGGCCGGGAGACCCAGTACTTC.

The V and J genes are TRBV7-9 and TRBJ2-7; no clear D gene. Germline V gene sequence: CDR1 SEHNR, CDR2 FQNEAQ (reference sequence). Deletions cut 4 bases from V and 2 bases from J, with 12 bases between. The CDR3 is made up of 14 amino acids. This CDR3 is CASSSPRATYEQYF. CDR3 nucleotides: TGTGCCAGCAGCTCCCCCCGCGCGACCTACGAGCAGTACTTC.

V usage is TRBV4-3 and J usage is TRBJ2-1; 9 positions agree with TRBD2. The germline gives CDR1 LGHNA, CDR2 YSLEER. V shed 0 bases, J shed 10 bases, and the junction held 4 bases outside the gene matches. This CDR3 has 14 residues. CDR3 region: CASSQDHSGGEQFF. The DNA of the CDR3 is TGCGCCAGCAGCCAAGATCATAGCGGGGGCGAGCAGTTCTTC.

V usage is TRBV19 and J usage is TRBJ1-4; D is unclear. Looked up from germline, CDR1 is LNHDA and CDR2 is SQIVND (reference sequence). The CDR3 is 16 amino acids. V gave up 4 bases and J gave up 0 bases, with 12 bases separating them. The CDR3 DNA is TGTGCCAGTAGTACAACCTTTGGGCCAACTAATGAAAAACTGTTTTTT. As protein: CASSTTFGPTNEKLFF.

This rearrangement joins TRBV13 to TRBJ1-2; the D gene is possibly TRBD1 (5 bases). Germline CDR1 PRHDT, CDR2 FYEKMQ (reference sequence). The CDR3 spans 14 residues. The V gene lost 5 bases and the J gene lost 4 bases, with 14 bases spanning the gap. The CDR3 bases are TGTGCCAGCAGCCCCAGAGACAGCCTCTATGGCTACACCTTC. The encoded protein is CASSPRDSLYGYTF.